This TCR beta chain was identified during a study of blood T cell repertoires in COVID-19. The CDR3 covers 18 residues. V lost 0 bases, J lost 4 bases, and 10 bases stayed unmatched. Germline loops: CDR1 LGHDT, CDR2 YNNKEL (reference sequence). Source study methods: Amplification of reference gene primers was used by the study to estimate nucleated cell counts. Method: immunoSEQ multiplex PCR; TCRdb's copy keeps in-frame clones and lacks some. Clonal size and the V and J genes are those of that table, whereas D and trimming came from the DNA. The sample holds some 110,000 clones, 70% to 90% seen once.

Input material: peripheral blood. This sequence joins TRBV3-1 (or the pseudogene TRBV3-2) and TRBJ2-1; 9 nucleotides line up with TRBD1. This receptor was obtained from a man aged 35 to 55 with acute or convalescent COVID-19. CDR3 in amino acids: CASSQDLTGTGPYNEQFF. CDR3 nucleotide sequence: TGTGCCAGCAGCCAAGATTTGACCGGGACAGGGCCTTACAATGAGCAGTTCTTC.